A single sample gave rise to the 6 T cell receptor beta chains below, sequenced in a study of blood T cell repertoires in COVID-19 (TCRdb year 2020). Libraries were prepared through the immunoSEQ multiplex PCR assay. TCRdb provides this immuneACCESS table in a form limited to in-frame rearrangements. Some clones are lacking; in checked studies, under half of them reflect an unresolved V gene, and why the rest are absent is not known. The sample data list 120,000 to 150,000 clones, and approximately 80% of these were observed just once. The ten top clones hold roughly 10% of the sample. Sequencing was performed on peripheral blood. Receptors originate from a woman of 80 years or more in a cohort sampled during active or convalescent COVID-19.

DNA of the CDR3: TGTGCCACCAGTGATCGACAGAAAGTCACCGGGGAGCTGTTTTTT. Protein sequence: CATSDRQKVTGELFF. The V call is TRBV24-1, the J call TRBJ2-2; tentative D call: TRBD1 (5 bases). Trimming removed 3 bases at V and 4 bases at J, with 11 bases between. CDR1 is KGHDR, CDR2 SFDVKD, per germline. This CDR3 spans 15 amino acids.

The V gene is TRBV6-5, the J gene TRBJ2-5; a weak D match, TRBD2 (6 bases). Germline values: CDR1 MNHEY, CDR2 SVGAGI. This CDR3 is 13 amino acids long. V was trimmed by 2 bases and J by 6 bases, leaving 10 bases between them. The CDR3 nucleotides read TGTGCCAGCAGTTACGCGGGGCTAAAGACCCAGTACTTC. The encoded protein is CASSYAGLKTQYF.

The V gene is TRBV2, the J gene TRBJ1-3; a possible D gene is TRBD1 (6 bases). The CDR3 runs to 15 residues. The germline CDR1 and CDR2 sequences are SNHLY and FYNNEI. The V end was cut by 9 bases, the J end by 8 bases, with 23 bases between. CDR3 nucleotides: TGTGCCAGACAAACTGAAACAGGGACCCGAGACACCATATATTTT. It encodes CARQTETGTRDTIYF.

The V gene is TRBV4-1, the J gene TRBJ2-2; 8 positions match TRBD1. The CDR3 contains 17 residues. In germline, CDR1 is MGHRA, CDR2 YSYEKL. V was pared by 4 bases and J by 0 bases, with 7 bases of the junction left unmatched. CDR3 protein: CASSRVATGANTGELFF. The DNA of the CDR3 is TGCGCCAGCAGCCGAGTAGCGACAGGGGCGAACACCGGGGAGCTGTTTTTT.

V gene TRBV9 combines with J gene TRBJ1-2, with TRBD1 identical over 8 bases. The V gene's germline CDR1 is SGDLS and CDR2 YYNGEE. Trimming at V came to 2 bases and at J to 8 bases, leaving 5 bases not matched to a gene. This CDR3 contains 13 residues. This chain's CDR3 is CASSVGTGDGYTF. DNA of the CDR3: TGTGCCAGCAGCGTCGGGACAGGTGACGGCTACACCTTC. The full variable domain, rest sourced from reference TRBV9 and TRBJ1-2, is DSGVTQTPKHLITATGQRVTLRCSPRSGDLSVYWYQQSLDQGLQFLIQYYNGEERAKGNILERFSAQQFPDLHSELNLSSLELGDSALYFCASSVGTGDGYTFGSGTRLTVV.

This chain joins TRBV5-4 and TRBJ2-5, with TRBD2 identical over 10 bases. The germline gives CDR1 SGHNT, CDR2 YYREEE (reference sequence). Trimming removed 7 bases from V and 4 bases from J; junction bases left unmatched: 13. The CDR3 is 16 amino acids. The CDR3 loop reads CASWGASGGARETQYF. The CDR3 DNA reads TGTGCCAGCTGGGGGGCCAGCGGGGGGGCCAGAGAGACCCAGTACTTC.